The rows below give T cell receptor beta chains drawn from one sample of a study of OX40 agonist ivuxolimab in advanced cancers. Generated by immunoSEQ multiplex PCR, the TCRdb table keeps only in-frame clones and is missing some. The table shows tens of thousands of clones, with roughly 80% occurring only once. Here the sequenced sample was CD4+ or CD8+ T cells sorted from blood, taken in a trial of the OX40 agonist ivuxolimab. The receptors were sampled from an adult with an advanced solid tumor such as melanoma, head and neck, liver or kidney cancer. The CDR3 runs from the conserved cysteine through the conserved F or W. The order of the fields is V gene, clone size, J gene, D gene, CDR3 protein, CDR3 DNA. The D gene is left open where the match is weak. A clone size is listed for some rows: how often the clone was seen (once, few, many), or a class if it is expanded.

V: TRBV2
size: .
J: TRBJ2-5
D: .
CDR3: CASALRGPQETQYF
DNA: TGTGCCAGCGCACTCCGGGGGCCCCAAGAGACCCAGTACTTC

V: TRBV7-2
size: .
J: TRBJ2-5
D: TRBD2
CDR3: CASSLQPLAGGQETQYF
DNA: TGTGCCAGCAGCCTACAACCACTAGCGGGGGGCCAAGAGACCCAGTACTTC

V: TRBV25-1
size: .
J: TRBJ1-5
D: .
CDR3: CASSESSYNQPQHF
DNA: TGTGCCAGCAGTGAATCAAGTTACAATCAGCCCCAGCATTTT

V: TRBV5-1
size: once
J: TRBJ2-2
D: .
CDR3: CASSLIAGGAGELFF
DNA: TGCGCCAGCAGCTTGATCGCTGGCGGGGCCGGGGAGCTGTTTTTT

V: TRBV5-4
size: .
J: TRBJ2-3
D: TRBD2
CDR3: CASSLRTSGGGLDTQYF
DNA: TGTGCCAGCAGCTTAAGGACTAGCGGGGGTGGGTTGGATACGCAGTATTTT

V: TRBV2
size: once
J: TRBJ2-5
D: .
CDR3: CASSRGSETQYF
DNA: TGTGCCAGCAGCAGGGGCTCAGAGACCCAGTACTTC

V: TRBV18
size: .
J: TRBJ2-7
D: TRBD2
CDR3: CASTAGIENEQYF
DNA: TGTGCCAGCACAGCGGGGATAGAGAACGAGCAGTACTTC

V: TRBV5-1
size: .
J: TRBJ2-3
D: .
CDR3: CASSSPGADTQYF
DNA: TGCGCCAGCAGCTCACCTGGGGCAGATACGCAGTATTTT

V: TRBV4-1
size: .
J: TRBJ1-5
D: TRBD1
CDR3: CASSQEFSWTGGNQPQHF
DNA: TGCGCCAGCAGCCAAGAATTTTCTTGGACAGGAGGGAATCAGCCCCAGCATTTT

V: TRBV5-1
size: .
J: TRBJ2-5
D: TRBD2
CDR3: CASSLAGGPGETQYF
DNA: TGCGCCAGCAGTCTGGCGGGGGGGCCCGGGGAGACCCAGTACTTC

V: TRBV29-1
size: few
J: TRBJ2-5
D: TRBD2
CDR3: CSVESGGEETQYF
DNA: TGCAGCGTTGAAAGCGGGGGAGAAGAGACCCAGTACTTC

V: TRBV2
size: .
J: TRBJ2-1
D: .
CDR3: CASSLQGGAYNEQFF
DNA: TGTGCCAGCAGTCTCCAGGGGGGGGCTTACAATGAGCAGTTCTTC

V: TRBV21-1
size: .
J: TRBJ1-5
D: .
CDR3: CASSKLRRGRGGADSNQPQHF
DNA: TGTGCCAGCAGCAAACTTCGGCGGGGGCGGGGGGGCGCGGATAGCAATCAGCCCCAGCATTTT

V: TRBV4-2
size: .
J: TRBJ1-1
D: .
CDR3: CASSQKVSNTEAFF
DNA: TGTGCCAGCAGCCAGAAGGTTTCGAACACTGAAGCTTTCTTT

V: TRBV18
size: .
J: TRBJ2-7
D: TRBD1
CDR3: CASSLGQNYEQYF
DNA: TGTGCCAGCTCACTGGGACAGAACTACGAGCAGTACTTC

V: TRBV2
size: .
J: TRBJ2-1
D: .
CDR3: CASSVQSGSGEQFF
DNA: TGTGCCAGCAGTGTACAGTCAGGATCGGGTGAGCAGTTCTTC

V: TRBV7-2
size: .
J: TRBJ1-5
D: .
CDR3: CASSLGIPNRGNQPQHF
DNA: TGTGCCAGCAGCTTAGGGATACCTAATAGGGGCAATCAGCCCCAGCATTTT

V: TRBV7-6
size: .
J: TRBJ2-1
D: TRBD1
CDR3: CASSLGQGLEGNEQFF
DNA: TGTGCCAGCAGCTTGGGACAGGGGTTGGAGGGCAATGAGCAGTTCTTC

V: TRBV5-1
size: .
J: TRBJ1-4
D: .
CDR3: CASSLAGAPNEKLFF
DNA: TGCGCCAGCAGCTTGGCAGGGGCCCCTAATGAAAAACTGTTTTTT

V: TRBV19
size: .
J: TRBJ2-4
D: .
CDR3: CASRPGTGENIQYF
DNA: TGTGCCAGTAGACCCGGGACCGGCGAAAACATTCAGTACTTC

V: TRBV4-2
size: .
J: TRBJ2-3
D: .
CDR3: CASSQESSNTQYF
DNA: TGTGCCAGCAGCCAAGAGAGTTCTAATACGCAGTATTTT

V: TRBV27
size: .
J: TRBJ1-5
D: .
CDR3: CASSLTVEQPQHF
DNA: TGTGCCAGCAGTTTAACAGTCGAGCAGCCCCAGCATTTT

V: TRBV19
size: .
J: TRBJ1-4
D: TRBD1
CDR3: CASSIGRGQPLNEKLFF
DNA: TGTGCCAGTAGTATTGGCAGGGGGCAACCGCTTAATGAAAAACTGTTTTTT

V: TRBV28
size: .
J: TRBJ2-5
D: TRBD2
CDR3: CASSPGGAAGGPETQYF
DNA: TGTGCCAGCAGTCCCGGCGGGGCAGCGGGGGGGCCAGAGACCCAGTACTTC

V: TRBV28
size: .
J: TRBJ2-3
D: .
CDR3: CASNGVVGYTDTQYF
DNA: TGTGCCAGCAATGGGGTTGTGGGGTACACAGATACGCAGTATTTT